These 13 T cell receptor beta chains originate from one sample sequenced in a study of human T cells and chemical hapten exposure. Specified time point: patch test 1, 2 weeks after DPC sensitization. Stated treatment: therapeutic diphenylcyclopropenone sensitization with weekly scalp DPC. TCRdb analysed the RACE reads with MiXCR anew, one entry per CDR3 protein. In the table there are about 49,000 distinct CDR3 sequences, around 9.3% of which are singletons. Sequences were derived from whole blood, sampled in connection with sensitization to the hapten diphenylcyclopropenone (DPC). Receptors were obtained from a woman in her fifties or sixties with alopecia areata. Some clones in this sample may be carry-over from other donors' samples.

At least ten counts were recorded for this clonotype. The rearrangement links TRBV20-1 to TRBJ2-7; possible D gene TRBD1, 5 bases. The CDR3 runs 15 residues. Per germline, CDR1 DFQATT and CDR2 SNEGSKA (reference sequence). V was cut by 5 bases and J by 2 bases, with 19 bases left in between. CDR3 DNA: TGCAGTGCTGACCCACCTCAGGGTTACGCCTACGAGCAGTACTTC. Protein sequence: CSADPPQGYAYEQYF.

This clonotype was counted ten times or more. The chain recombines TRBV27 with TRBJ2-3; 7 positions agree with TRBD1. V shed 7 bases, J shed 4 bases, and the junction held 5 bases outside the gene matches. The germline CDR1 and CDR2 sequences are MNHEY and SMNVEV (reference sequence). This CDR3 is built from 13 residues. CDR3 in amino acids: CASTRQGADTQYF. The CDR3 bases are TGTGCCAGCACCAGACAGGGTGCAGATACGCAGTATTTT.

By share, this clonotype ranks as medium-sized. The chain combines TRBV4-2 with TRBJ2-7; 7 bases are shared with TRBD2. The length of the CDR3 is 16 residues. Losses at the gene ends were 0 bases for V and 1 base for J; bases not matched to a gene: 6. Germline V gives CDR1 LGHNA, CDR2 YNFKEQ. The CDR3 coding sequence is TGTGCCAGCAGCCAAGATCGGGGGGTAGGGTCCTACGAGCAGTACTTC. Translated, it gives CASSQDRGVGSYEQYF.

Of note for this clonotype: A much larger clone lies a single base off, so this may be a read error. The chain has TRBV5-1 and TRBJ1-2; TRBD1 aligns across 9 bases. J lost 5 bases, V lost 4 bases, and 12 bases had no gene match. CDR1 is SGHRS and CDR2 is YFSETQ in the germline V gene. The CDR3 is 16 amino acids. CDR3 loop: CASSAGGQGVSYGYTF. The DNA of the CDR3 is TGCGCCAGCAGCGCAGGGGGACAGGGTGTGTCGTATGGCTACACCTTC.

Only a few counts were recorded for this clonotype. J is TRBJ2-6 and V is TRBV29-1; the match to TRBD1 covers 8 bases. V shed 6 bases, J shed 1 base, and the junction held 8 bases outside the gene matches. Germline-derived CDR1 and CDR2 are SQVTM and ANQGSEA. The CDR3 has 16 residues. The CDR3: CSVGVGQGSGANVLTF. CDR3 nucleotide sequence: TGCAGCGTGGGCGTCGGACAGGGTTCTGGGGCCAACGTCCTGACTTTC.

This clonotype was recorded at least ten times. The CDR3 here is CASSLERGLNTEAFF. DNA for the CDR3: TGTGCCAGCAGCTTAGAACGGGGCTTGAACACTGAAGCTTTCTTT. The chain has TRBV7-8 and TRBJ1-1, with a tentative D call TRBD1 (5 bases). The CDR3 sequence is 15 residues long. Germline assignment: CDR1 SGHVS and CDR2 FQNEAQ. V was cut by 1 base and J by 0 bases, with 9 bases left in between.

At least ten counts were recorded for this clonotype. The chain employs TRBV27 and TRBJ2-3; no reliable D call. CDR3 size: 14 residues. V was cut by 5 bases and J by 2 bases, with 11 bases left in between. Germline-derived CDR1 and CDR2 are MNHEY and SMNVEV (reference sequence). The CDR3 protein is CASSPLGYTDTQYF. CDR3 in DNA: TGTGCCAGCAGTCCCCTGGGCTACACAGATACGCAGTATTTT.

This clonotype has ten or more counts. The rearrangement joins TRBV6-1 to TRBJ1-2; the match to TRBD1 covers 7 bases. After removal of 3 bases from V and 9 bases from J, the junction contained 7 bases not matched to a gene. Germline assignment: CDR1 MNHNS and CDR2 SASEGT. The length of the CDR3 is 13 residues. CDR3 coding DNA: TGTGCCAGCAGTGAGGGGAGACAGGGAAGCTACACCTTC. It is translated as CASSEGRQGSYTF.

This clonotype was detected ten times or more. This chain joins TRBV30 and TRBJ2-7; D possibly corresponds to TRBD1 (5 bases). V lost 2 bases, J lost 2 bases, and 10 bases lay in between. CDR1 and CDR2 from the germline V gene are GTSNPN and SVGIG (reference sequence). This CDR3 spans 13 amino acids. This CDR3 reads CAWSQGVTYEQYF. The CDR3 DNA reads as TGTGCCTGGAGTCAAGGGGTCACCTACGAGCAGTACTTC.

In this sample, this clonotype turned up many times. This chain joins TRBV7-8 and TRBJ2-6; D is uncertain. V shed 0 bases and J shed 0 bases, with 27 bases lying between them. This CDR3 has 23 amino acids. Germline V lookup: CDR1 SGHVS, CDR2 FQNEAQ. This chain's CDR3 is CASSLALYATGTYPNSGANVLTF. CDR3 DNA: TGTGCCAGCAGCTTAGCGCTTTACGCTACGGGTACCTACCCGAACTCTGGGGCCAACGTCCTGACTTTC.

V usage is TRBV27 and J usage is TRBJ1-2; D remains unclear. Germline V CDR1 and CDR2: MNHEY, SMNVEV (reference sequence). V lost 4 bases to trimming and J lost 2 bases, with 8 bases between them. The length of the CDR3 is 13 residues. The CDR3: CASSSARNYGYTF. In DNA, the CDR3 is TGTGCCAGCAGTTCGGCCCGGAACTATGGCTACACCTTC.

This clonotype was recorded many times. The gene calls are TRBV5-8 and TRBJ2-7; TRBD1 is a possible D gene (6 bases). Looked up from germline, CDR1 is SGHTS and CDR2 is YDEGEE. The V end was cut by 5 bases, the J end by 4 bases, with 10 bases between. The CDR3 sequence is 12 residues long. The chain's CDR3 is CASSRQVYEQYF. CDR3 sequence (DNA): TGTGCCAGCAGTCGACAGGTATACGAGCAGTACTTC.

This clonotype was seen only a few times. This chain joins TRBV27 and TRBJ1-1, with D uncertain. The CDR3 loop spans 14 amino acids. The V gene's germline CDR1 is MNHEY and CDR2 SMNVEV (reference sequence). Trimming shortened V by 6 bases and J by 7 bases, and 18 bases separated the two germline ends. CDR3 amino acids: CASSSFEGKCEAFF. The CDR3 bases are TGTGCCAGCAGCTCTTTTGAAGGCAAGTGTGAAGCTTTCTTT.